This T cell receptor (beta chain) was recovered during a study of OX40 agonist ivuxolimab in advanced cancers. Study at large: Dose-escalation patients' cancers were hepatocellular carcinoma, melanoma, renal cell or head and neck cancer.

About this clone itself: Antigen specificity is unknown.

Sequencing was performed with immunoSEQ multiplex PCR; in TCRdb, only in-frame clones are kept and a portion is missing. In the table there are 9,500 to 13,000 clones, roughly four fifths of which are singletons. The study's findings and limits: Within 6 weeks, CD4+ and CD8+ blood T cells expanded clonally at 0.1 to 3.0 mg/kg.

People who had autoimmune disease history or systemic immunosuppression were excluded. Trimming stripped 3 bases from V and 4 bases from J, with 4 bases between. Germline CDR1 and CDR2: LNHNV and YYDKDF (reference sequence). This CDR3 is built from 12 residues. The V and J genes are TRBV15 and TRBJ2-1; D gene uncertain. This sample comprised CD4+ or CD8+ T cells sorted from blood, obtained in a trial of the OX40 agonist ivuxolimab. The receptor's source is an adult with an advanced solid tumor such as melanoma, head and neck, liver or kidney cancer. DNA of the CDR3: TGTGCCACCAGCAGGGGTTACAATGAGCAGTTCTTC. It encodes CATSRGYNEQFF.